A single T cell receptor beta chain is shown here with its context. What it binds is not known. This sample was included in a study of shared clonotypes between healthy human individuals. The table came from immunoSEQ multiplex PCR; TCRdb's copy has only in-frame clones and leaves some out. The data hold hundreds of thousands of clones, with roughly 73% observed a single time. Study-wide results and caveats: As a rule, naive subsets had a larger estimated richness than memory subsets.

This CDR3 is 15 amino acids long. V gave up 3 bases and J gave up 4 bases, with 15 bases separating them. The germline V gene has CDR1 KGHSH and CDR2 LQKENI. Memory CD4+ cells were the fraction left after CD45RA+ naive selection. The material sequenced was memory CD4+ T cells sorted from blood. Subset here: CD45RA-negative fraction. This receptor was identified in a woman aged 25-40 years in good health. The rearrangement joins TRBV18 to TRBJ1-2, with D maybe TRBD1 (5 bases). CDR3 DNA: TGTGCCAGCTCACCCTCCCACGAGGGGACCTATGGCTACACCTTC. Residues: CASSPSHEGTYGYTF.